A single sample is the source of the 28 T cell receptor beta chains below, sequenced in a study of control samples from healthy donors and cancer patients (dated by TCRdb to the early 2020s). Library method: the immunoSEQ multiplex PCR assay. Sourced from immuneACCESS, this table was stored by TCRdb with only in-frame sequences that have V and J called. A share of the clones is absent; for the studies checked, an unresolved V gene accounts for under half, and the remainder has no known explanation. This sample holds some 96,000 clones; 93% were observed only once. Over 8% of the sample rests with the top ten. Material: blood. Receptor source: a man aged 18-30 years in good health.

V and J are TRBV6-5 and TRBJ1-2, with 12 bases matching TRBD1. The germline V gene has CDR1 MNHEY and CDR2 SVGAGI. This CDR3 region has 14 residues. Trimming cost V 6 bases and J 7 bases; bases outside gene matches: 6. DNA for the CDR3: TGTGCCAGCAGCCCCGGGACAGGGGGCGGTGGCTACACCTTC. Its translation is CASSPGTGGGGYTF.

The chain has TRBV4-1 and TRBJ1-2; tentative D call: TRBD1 (6 bases). The CDR3 has 15 amino acids. Germline-derived CDR1 and CDR2 are MGHRA and YSYEKL. The V end was cut by 3 bases, the J end by 0 bases, with 11 bases between. This chain's CDR3 is CASSQEGQPNYGYTF. In nucleotides, the CDR3 is TGCGCCAGCAGCCAGGAAGGACAGCCTAACTATGGCTACACCTTC.

The CDR3 protein is CASSKVTGGGYTF. For the CDR3, the DNA is TGTGCCAGCAGCAAAGTAACAGGAGGGGGCTACACCTTC. The chain links TRBV21-1 to TRBJ1-2. TRBV21-1 is marked as a pseudogene. The CDR3 runs to 13 residues.

This chain connects TRBV27 to TRBJ2-7; D not certain. This CDR3 contains 14 residues. CDR1 is MNHEY, CDR2 SMNVEV, per germline (reference sequence). The V end lost 2 bases, the J end lost 0 bases, and 8 bases lay between the germline ends. CDR3 sequence (DNA): TGTGCCAGCAGTTTAGGGCCGGACTCCTACGAGCAGTACTTC. It codes for CASSLGPDSYEQYF.

This chain links TRBV6-2 or TRBV6-3 with TRBJ2-1; D uncertain. Germline-derived CDR1 and CDR2 are MNHEY and SVGEGT. The V end was cut by 5 bases, the J end by 8 bases, with 22 bases between. The CDR3 sequence is 16 residues long. The chain's CDR3 is CASSSFEDPPMDEQFF. The CDR3 DNA reads TGTGCCAGCAGTAGCTTCGAAGACCCCCCCATGGATGAGCAGTTCTTC.

This rearrangement joins TRBV6-2 or TRBV6-3 to TRBJ2-5, with a tentative D call TRBD1 (6 bases). CDR3 length equals 16 residues. The germline V gene has CDR1 MNHEY and CDR2 SVGEGT. Trimming removed 4 bases at V and 3 bases at J, with 18 bases between. The CDR3 DNA reads TGTGCCAGCAGTTCCCTGGGACAACATCTCAAAGAGACCCAGTACTTC. It codes for CASSSLGQHLKETQYF.

The rearrangement joins TRBV2 to TRBJ1-1, with 9 nucleotides matching TRBD1. Looked up from germline, CDR1 is SNHLY and CDR2 is FYNNEI. The CDR3 runs 12 residues. V was clipped by 9 bases and J by 3 bases; unmatched bases: 2. This CDR3 is CARGQGDTEAFF. Here the CDR3 DNA reads TGTGCCAGGGGACAGGGCGACACTGAAGCTTTCTTT.

V usage is TRBV7-8 and J usage is TRBJ2-1; weak D call: TRBD2 (6 bases). Germline CDR1 SGHVS, CDR2 FQNEAQ. This CDR3 is 15 amino acids long. The V end was cut by 3 bases, the J end by 4 bases, with 13 bases between. The CDR3 DNA follows: TGTGCCAGCAGCTTCGGGAGAATAGAGTACAATGAGCAGTTCTTC. It is translated as CASSFGRIEYNEQFF.

The chain recombines TRBV19 with TRBJ2-5; 16 bases fit TRBD2. V gave up 5 bases and J gave up 5 bases; unmatched junction bases: 8. The CDR3 has 17 amino acids. Looked up from germline, CDR1 is LNHDA and CDR2 is SQIVND (reference sequence). CDR3: CASSPGLAGGRLETQYF. CDR3 in DNA: TGTGCCAGTAGTCCGGGACTAGCGGGGGGGCGACTCGAGACCCAGTACTTC.

The chain has TRBV7-2 and TRBJ1-6; a weak D match, TRBD1 (5 bases). CDR1 and CDR2 from the germline V gene are SGHTA and FQGNSA. Trimming stripped 4 bases from V and 7 bases from J, with 17 bases between. This CDR3 is 16 amino acids long. The CDR3 loop is CASSSRLGGWNSPLHF. The CDR3 DNA reads TGTGCCAGCAGCTCAAGACTCGGGGGGTGGAATTCACCCCTCCACTTT.

V gene TRBV19 combines with J gene TRBJ1-1; D unclear. Trimming took off 2 bases at V and 0 bases at J, with 4 bases between the two ends. The CDR3 has 13 residues. In germline, CDR1 is LNHDA, CDR2 SQIVND (reference sequence). DNA of the CDR3: TGTGCCAGTAGTATATTCCTGAACACTGAAGCTTTCTTT. Residues: CASSIFLNTEAFF.

This chain joins TRBV27 and TRBJ2-3; 7 bases fit TRBD1. V was clipped by 8 bases and J by 3 bases; unmatched bases: 8. Germline CDR1 MNHEY, CDR2 SMNVEV (reference sequence). The CDR3 runs 14 residues. In DNA, the CDR3 is TGTGCCAGCCACAGGGGAGTTTTAACAGATACGCAGTATTTT. Amino acid sequence: CASHRGVLTDTQYF.

The rearrangement links TRBV5-8 to TRBJ1-5; 10 nucleotides agree with TRBD1. The V gene's germline CDR1 is SGHTS and CDR2 YDEGEE. This CDR3 has 15 residues. V dropped 4 bases and J dropped 7; count of bases not matched to a gene: 8. DNA for the CDR3: TGTGCCAGCAGCACGGGACAGGGGTGGAGACAGCCCCAGCATTTT. It codes for CASSTGQGWRQPQHF.

This clone was detected only once. V and J are TRBV29-1 and TRBJ1-1; no clear D. CDR1 is SQVTM and CDR2 is ANQGSEA in the germline V gene. CDR3 length: 12 residues. V was trimmed by 5 bases and J by 4 bases, leaving 11 bases between them. The CDR3 nucleotides read TGCAGCGTTTCATGGGAAGCCACTGAAGCTTTCTTT. It yields the protein CSVSWEATEAFF.

The V and J genes are TRBV3-1 (or the pseudogene TRBV3-2) and TRBJ2-6; the D is unclear. Germline V CDR1 and CDR2: LGHDT, YNNKEL (reference sequence). The length of the CDR3 is 14 residues. V lost 1 base and J 4 bases, leaving 5 bases between the germline ends. CDR3 nucleotides: TGTGCCAGCAGCCAAGGGACCGGGGCCAACGTCCTGACTTTC. Translation: CASSQGTGANVLTF.

Only a few counts were recorded for this clone. At one end the junction does not follow the germline gene, possibly because of a read error. V gene TRBV2 combines with J gene TRBJ2-2, with 7 bases lining up with TRBD1. The CDR3 runs 13 residues. In germline, CDR1 is SNHLY, CDR2 FYNNEI. CDR3 nucleotide sequence: TGTGCCAGCGGTGACAGGGCAACCGGGGAGCTGTTTTTT. This encodes CASGDRATGELFF.

This chain connects TRBV2 to TRBJ1-5; 8 bases match TRBD1. The ends lost 0 bases at V and 7 bases at J; junction bases unmatched: 8. Germline-derived CDR1 and CDR2 are SNHLY and FYNNEI. This CDR3 region has 16 residues. This CDR3 reads CASSEASGGFGQPQHF. The CDR3 DNA is TGTGCCAGCAGTGAAGCGTCAGGGGGCTTTGGACAGCCCCAGCATTTT.

A few counts support this clone. The chain has TRBV23-1 and TRBJ1-5, with 9 bases aligning to TRBD1. TRBV23-1 is noted as an ORF with a role that remains uncertain. The CDR3 consists of 14 residues. J gave up 7 bases and V 6 bases, and 7 bases lay outside the gene matches. DNA for the CDR3: TGCGCCAGCAGCGGACAGGGGATGGGACAGCCCCAGCATTTT. This encodes CASSGQGMGQPQHF.

The V and J genes are TRBV12-3 or TRBV12-4 and TRBJ1-2; D is unresolved. This CDR3 has 12 amino acids. Trimming shortened V by 3 bases and J by 8 bases, and 10 bases separated the two germline ends. In DNA, the CDR3 is TGTGCCAGCAGTTTTAGTGGTGCGGGCTACACCTTC. Amino acid sequence: CASSFSGAGYTF.

The chain joins TRBV24-1 to TRBJ2-2; D assignment may be TRBD1 or TRBD2 (6 bases each). Germline V gene data show CDR1 as KGHDR and CDR2 as SFDVKD. The CDR3 runs 15 residues. With 5 bases removed from V and 1 base from J, the gap between germline ends came to 10 bases. The CDR3 reads CATSGGAENTGELFF. The CDR3 DNA reads TGTGCCACCAGTGGGGGGGCAGAGAACACCGGGGAGCTGTTTTTT.

This clone was counted once. V and J are TRBV27 and TRBJ2-1; tentative D call: TRBD1 (6 bases). The CDR3 length is 14 residues. The germline V and J ends were trimmed by 3 bases and 5 bases, with 11 bases remaining between them. Germline-derived CDR1 and CDR2 are MNHEY and SMNVEV (reference sequence). The CDR3 here is CASSLGALNNEQFF. The CDR3 nucleotides are TGTGCCAGCAGTTTGGGGGCACTGAACAATGAGCAGTTCTTC.

The table lists this clone with a count of one. This chain links TRBV19 with TRBJ1-1, with TRBD1 as a possible D gene (5 bases). Deletions cut 6 bases from V and 0 bases from J, with 17 bases between. The CDR3 has 16 amino acids. Germline V gives CDR1 LNHDA, CDR2 SQIVND (reference sequence). The chain's CDR3 is CASSPGILRMNTEAFF. The CDR3 nucleotides are TGTGCCAGTAGCCCAGGGATCCTCCGAATGAACACTGAAGCTTTCTTT.

The chain uses TRBV10-3 and TRBJ1-3; D uncertain. Germline CDR1 is ENHRY and CDR2 is SYGVKD. This CDR3 is built from 14 residues. Trimming left V 10 bases short and J 4 bases short, with 17 bases between. The CDR3 DNA follows: TGTGCCACCTCACCCAAAACGGGAGGAAACACCATATATTTT. Amino acids: CATSPKTGGNTIYF.

This clone occurred once. This chain connects TRBV4-1 to TRBJ2-7; 7 nucleotides match TRBD1. The CDR3 sequence is 16 residues long. Trimming at V came to 1 base and at J to 4 bases, leaving 10 bases not matched to a gene. Germline CDR1 MGHRA, CDR2 YSYEKL. CDR3: CASSQASTGTSYEQYF. CDR3 nucleotide sequence: TGCGCCAGCAGCCAAGCTTCGACAGGGACGTCTTACGAGCAGTACTTC.

V usage is TRBV5-4 and J usage is TRBJ1-3, with 8 bases identical to TRBD1. The V segment lost 4 bases and the J segment 2 bases; nucleotides outside the gene matches: 5. The CDR3 is 15 residues long. Germline V gene lookup returns CDR1 SGHNT and CDR2 YYREEE (reference sequence). CDR3 coding DNA: TGTGCCAGCAGCCAGGACAGGGAGACTGGAAACACCATATATTTT. This encodes CASSQDRETGNTIYF.

The CDR3 DNA reads TGTGCCAGTAGCGTGTGGATAGACCAGCCCCAGCATTTT. It translates to CASSVWIDQPQHF. The chain recombines TRBV19 with TRBJ1-5; D not certain. The germline V and J ends were trimmed by 6 bases and 7 bases, with 13 bases remaining between them. The CDR3 loop spans 13 amino acids. Germline V gives CDR1 LNHDA, CDR2 SQIVND (reference sequence).

This chain connects TRBV7-9 to TRBJ2-2; the match to TRBD1 covers 7 bases. The CDR3 runs 15 residues. Germline loops: CDR1 SEHNR, CDR2 FQNEAQ (reference sequence). After removal of 5 bases from V and 6 bases from J, the junction contained 9 bases not matched to a gene. CDR3 loop: CASSRGQAGPGELFF. DNA for the CDR3: TGTGCCAGCAGCCGCGGACAGGCCGGTCCCGGGGAGCTGTTTTTT.

The V gene is TRBV19, the J gene TRBJ2-1; 13 bases agree with TRBD2. The CDR3 is made up of 17 amino acids. Germline V CDR1 and CDR2: LNHDA, SQIVND (reference sequence). V dropped 7 bases and J dropped 8; count of bases not matched to a gene: 14. CDR3 nucleotide sequence: TGTGCCAGTATGAGGGGACTAGCGGGATCGTTTGGAGATGAGCAGTTCTTC. Translation: CASMRGLAGSFGDEQFF. Full variable domain (remainder filled in from reference TRBV19 and TRBJ2-1): DGGITQSPKYLFRKEGQNVTLSCEQNLNHDAMYWYRQDPGQGLRLIYYSQIVNDFQKGDIAEGYSVSREKKESFPLTVTSAQKNPTAFYLCASMRGLAGSFGDEQFFGPGTRLTVL.